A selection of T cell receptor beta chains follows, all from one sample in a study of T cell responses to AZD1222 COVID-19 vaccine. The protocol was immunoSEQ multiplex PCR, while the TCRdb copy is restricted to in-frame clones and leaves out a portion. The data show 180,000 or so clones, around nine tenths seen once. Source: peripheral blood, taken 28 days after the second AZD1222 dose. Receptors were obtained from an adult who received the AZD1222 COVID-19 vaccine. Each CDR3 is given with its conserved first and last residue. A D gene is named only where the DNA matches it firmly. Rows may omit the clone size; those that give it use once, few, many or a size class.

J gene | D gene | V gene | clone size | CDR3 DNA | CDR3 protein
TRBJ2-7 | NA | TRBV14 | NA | TGTGCCAGCAGCCCCCAAAATGTGCGGGTGGGGTACGAGCAGTACTTC | CASSPQNVRVGYEQYF
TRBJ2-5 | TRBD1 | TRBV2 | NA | TGTGCCAGCAGTCTCAGGGGGCCCGAGGAGACCCAGTACTTC | CASSLRGPEETQYF
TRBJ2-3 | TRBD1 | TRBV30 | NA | TGTGCCTGGCGGAAACAGGGGGCAGATACGCAGTATTTT | CAWRKQGADTQYF
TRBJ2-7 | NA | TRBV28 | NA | TGTGCCAGCAGTTTGTCTTTTTACGAGCAGTACTTC | CASSLSFYEQYF
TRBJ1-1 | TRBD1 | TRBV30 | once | TGTGCCTGGAAGGGCCACCTCGGGACAGGGGTAGGGAACACTGAAGCTTTCTTT | CAWKGHLGTGVGNTEAFF
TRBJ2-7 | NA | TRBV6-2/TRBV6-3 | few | TGTGCCAGCAGTTACCCCCCTGGGAGCCACGAGCAGTACTTC | CASSYPPGSHEQYF
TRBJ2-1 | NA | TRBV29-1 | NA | TGCAGTACTAATCTACGGGATGAGCAGTTCTTC | CSTNLRDEQFF
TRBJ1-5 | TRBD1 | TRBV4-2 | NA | TGTGCCAGCAGCCAAGACCACGGACAGGGGGTCGATCAGCCCCAGCATTTT | CASSQDHGQGVDQPQHF
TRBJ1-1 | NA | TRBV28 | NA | TGTGCCAGCTTACAGGGCCTGAACACTGAAGCTTTCTTT | CASLQGLNTEAFF
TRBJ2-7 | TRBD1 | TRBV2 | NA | TGTGCCAGCAGCGCCGACAGGGGCGTAAGCGAGCAGTACTTC | CASSADRGVSEQYF
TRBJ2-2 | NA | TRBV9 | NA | TGTGCCAGCAGCGGGATGGACACCGGGGAGCTGTTTTTT | CASSGMDTGELFF
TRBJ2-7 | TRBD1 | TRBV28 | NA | TGTGCCAGCAGTGGACAGGGGCAGTACTTC | CASSGQGQYF
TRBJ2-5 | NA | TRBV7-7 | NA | TGTGCTAGCAGCTTAGCCGACGGGAGCCGGGAGACCCAGTACTTC | CASSLADGSRETQYF
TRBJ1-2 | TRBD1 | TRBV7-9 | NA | TGTGCCAGCAGCTTGGGGGGACAGTTAAATGGCTACACCTTC | CASSLGGQLNGYTF
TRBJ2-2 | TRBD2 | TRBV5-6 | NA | TGTGCCAGCAGCTTGAGGCGGGAGGGCCACACCGGGGAGCTGTTTTTT | CASSLRREGHTGELFF
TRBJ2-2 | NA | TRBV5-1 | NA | TGCGCCAGCAGCTGGGACCGCGCGAACACCGGGGAGCTGTTTTTT | CASSWDRANTGELFF
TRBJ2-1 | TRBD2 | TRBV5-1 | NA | TGCGCCAGCAGCTTGATGCGGGGACGACTAGCGGGAGAGGAGGATGAGCAGTTCTTC | CASSLMRGRLAGEEDEQFF
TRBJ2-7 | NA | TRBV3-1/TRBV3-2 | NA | TGTGCCAGCAGCCCCTGGGGGCTGGGAGAGCAGTACTTC | CASSPWGLGEQYF
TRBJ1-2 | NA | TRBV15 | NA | TGTGCCACCAGCACGGGACTGGGGGTGGGCGGCTACACCTTC | CATSTGLGVGGYTF
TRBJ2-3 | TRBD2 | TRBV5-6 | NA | TGTGCCAGCAGACCTGGACTAGCGGGATTGGATACGCAGTATTTT | CASRPGLAGLDTQYF
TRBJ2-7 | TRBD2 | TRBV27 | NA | TGTGCCAGCAGTTTGGGGGGGGAGCAGTACTTC | CASSLGGEQYF
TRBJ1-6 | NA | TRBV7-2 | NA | TGTGCCAGCAGCATCCGGGGGCAGCTTGTCTATAATTCACCCCTCCACTTT | CASSIRGQLVYNSPLHF
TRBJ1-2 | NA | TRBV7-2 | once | TGTGCCAGCACTTCGCGGGGCGGGTGGGGGGCGCAAGGCTACACCTTC | CASTSRGGWGAQGYTF
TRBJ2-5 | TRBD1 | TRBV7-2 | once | TGTGCCAGCAGCTCGGGACAGGGAGCAGAGACCCAGTACTTC | CASSSGQGAETQYF
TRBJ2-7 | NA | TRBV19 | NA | TGTGCCAGTAGTACTCCTTTGGCGGGACAGTACGAGCAGTACTTC | CASSTPLAGQYEQYF
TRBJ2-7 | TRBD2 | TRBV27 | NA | TGTGCCAGCAGTTTAGGTGGCGGGAGCTCCTACGAGCAGTACTTC | CASSLGGGSSYEQYF
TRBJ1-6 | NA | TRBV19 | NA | TGTGCCAGTAGTATGAGTCTAGCTCGGAAGACTAATTCACCCCTCCACTTT | CASSMSLARKTNSPLHF
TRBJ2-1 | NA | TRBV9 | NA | TGTGCCAGCAGCGTAGCGAGTCAGGCGCCCTACAATGAGCAGTTCTTC | CASSVASQAPYNEQFF
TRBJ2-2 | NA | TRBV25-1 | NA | TGTGCCAGCAGTGCGGGACACCTGAACACCGGGGAGCTGTTTTTT | CASSAGHLNTGELFF
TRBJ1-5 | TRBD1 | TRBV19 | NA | TGTGCCTCGGAACCCGGGACAGGGGGCGATCAGCCCCAGCATTTT | CASEPGTGGDQPQHF
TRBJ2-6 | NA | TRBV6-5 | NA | TGTGCCAGCACCGATAGAACGGCCGGGGCCAACGTCCTGACTTTC | CASTDRTAGANVLTF
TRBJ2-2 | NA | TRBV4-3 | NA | TGCGCCAGCAGCCAAGATGGTCGGGACACCGGGGAGCTGTTTTTT | CASSQDGRDTGELFF
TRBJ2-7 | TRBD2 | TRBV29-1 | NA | TGCAGCGCTCCGGGGGGATGGCTAGAGCCCGAACGCGAGCAGTACTTC | CSAPGGWLEPEREQYF
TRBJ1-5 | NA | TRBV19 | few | TGTGCCAGTAGTATCCGGGTTGGCAATCAGCCCCAGCATTTT | CASSIRVGNQPQHF
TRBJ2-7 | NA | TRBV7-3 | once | TGTGCCAGCAGCTTAAATGCTGGGCTGCCCTACGAGCAGTACTTC | CASSLNAGLPYEQYF
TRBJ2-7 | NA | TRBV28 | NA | TGTGCCAGCACAGGGACAATTAGCGCAGAGCAGTACTTC | CASTGTISAEQYF
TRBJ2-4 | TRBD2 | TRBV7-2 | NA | TGTGCCAGCAGCTCCAGACTAGCGGGAGGGCCCAACATTCAGTACTTC | CASSSRLAGGPNIQYF
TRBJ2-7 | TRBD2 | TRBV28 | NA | TGTGCCAGCAGTTCCCCCGGGGGGGCAAGCTCCTACGAGCAGTACTTC | CASSSPGGASSYEQYF
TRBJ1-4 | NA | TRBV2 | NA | TGTGCCAGCAGTTTGAGCCTCAGGAGCGAAAAACTGTTTTTT | CASSLSLRSEKLFF
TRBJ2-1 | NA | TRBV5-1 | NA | TGCGCCAGCAGCTTGGGGGGACGGGGATCCTACAATGAGCAGTTCTTC | CASSLGGRGSYNEQFF
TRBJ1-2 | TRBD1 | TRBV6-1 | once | TGTGCCAGCAGTGAAGTCGGGACAGGGGGCCTCTATGGCTACACCTTC | CASSEVGTGGLYGYTF
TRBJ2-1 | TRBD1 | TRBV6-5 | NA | TGTGCCAGCGGGACAGATCCCTCCTACAATGAGCAGTTCTTC | CASGTDPSYNEQFF
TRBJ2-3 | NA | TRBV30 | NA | TGTGCCTGGAGCGCCGGTGGGACAGATACGCAGTATTTT | CAWSAGGTDTQYF
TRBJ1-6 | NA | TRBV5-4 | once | TGTGCCAGCAGCTTTGCCAGGGTCAATTCACCCCTCCACTTT | CASSFARVNSPLHF
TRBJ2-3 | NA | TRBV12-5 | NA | TGTGCTAGGCCAGAGACTAGCACAGATACGCAGTATTTT | CARPETSTDTQYF
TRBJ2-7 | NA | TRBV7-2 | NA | TGTGCCAGCAGCTTAGGTTTAGCGGACTACGAGCAGTACTTC | CASSLGLADYEQYF
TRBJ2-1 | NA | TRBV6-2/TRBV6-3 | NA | TGTGCCAGCAGTTACGGGACGGTCTCCTACAATGAGCAGTTCTTC | CASSYGTVSYNEQFF
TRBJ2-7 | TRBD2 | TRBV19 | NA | TGTGCCAGTAGTCTACTAGCGGGAGGGCCGTCCGAGCAGTACTTC | CASSLLAGGPSEQYF
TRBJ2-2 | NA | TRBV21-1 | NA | TGTGCCAGCCAGGGACTAGCTTTTGAGAACACCGGGGAGCTGTTTTTT | CASQGLAFENTGELFF
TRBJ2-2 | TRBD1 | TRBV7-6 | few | TGTGCCAGCAGCCCAGGACAGGGCAACACCGGGGAGCTGTTTTTT | CASSPGQGNTGELFF
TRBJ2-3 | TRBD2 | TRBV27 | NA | TGTGCCAGCAGTTGGACTAGCGGGAGTTATACGCAGTATTTT | CASSWTSGSYTQYF
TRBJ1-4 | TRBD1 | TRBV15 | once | TGTGCCACCAGCAGAGCCTCGGACAGGGAGGAACTGTTTTTT | CATSRASDREELFF
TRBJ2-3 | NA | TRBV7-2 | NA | TGTGCCAGCAGCAGGGGAGATACGCAGTATTTT | CASSRGDTQYF
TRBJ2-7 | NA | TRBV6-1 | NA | TGTGCCAGCAGTGAAGTTGGAGCGACCTACGAGCAGTACTTC | CASSEVGATYEQYF
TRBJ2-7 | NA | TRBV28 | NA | TGTGCCAGCAGTTTAACCGGGAGAAGCTCCTACGAGCAGTACTTC | CASSLTGRSSYEQYF
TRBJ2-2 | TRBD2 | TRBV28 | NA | TGTGCCAGCACAGGTGTCAGCGGGAGGGCCCTCACCGGGGAGCTGTTTTTT | CASTGVSGRALTGELFF